The clone carrying this TCR beta chain was counted a few times. As yet, its antigen is unknown. These data are taken from a study of blood T cells in healthy people across ages. Whole-study results and caveats: Older age went with lower TCR beta diversity per million T cells, in a roughly linear way.

Caucasian, healthy and from Russia, the donors were aged between roughly 6 and 95. Drawing of peripheral blood yielded ten milliliters from each donor. With V trimmed by 5 bases and J by 3 bases, 5 bases remained unmatched. The CDR3 has 14 amino acids. Germline V gene data show CDR1 as SGHVS and CDR2 as FNYEAQ. For the second PCR, which ran for roughly 6 to 12 cycles, a sample-barcoded 5' primer and a J-beta primer mix were used. TCRdb analysed the 5' RACE reads with MiXCR anew, one entry per CDR3 protein. In the table there are hundreds of thousands of distinct CDR3 sequences, around a quarter of which are singletons. A further study also used this sample, focusing on T cells of mothers and their children. In that study: No clone of persistent microchimeric T cells was detected.

This clonotype was sampled from a boy younger than 10 in good health. The sample taken for sequencing was blood. This chain uses TRBV7-6 with TRBJ2-7, with TRBD1 matching over 9 bases. For the CDR3, the DNA is TGTGCCAGCAGCGAGGGGACAGGGAACTACGAGCAGTACTTC. Translated, it gives CASSEGTGNYEQYF.